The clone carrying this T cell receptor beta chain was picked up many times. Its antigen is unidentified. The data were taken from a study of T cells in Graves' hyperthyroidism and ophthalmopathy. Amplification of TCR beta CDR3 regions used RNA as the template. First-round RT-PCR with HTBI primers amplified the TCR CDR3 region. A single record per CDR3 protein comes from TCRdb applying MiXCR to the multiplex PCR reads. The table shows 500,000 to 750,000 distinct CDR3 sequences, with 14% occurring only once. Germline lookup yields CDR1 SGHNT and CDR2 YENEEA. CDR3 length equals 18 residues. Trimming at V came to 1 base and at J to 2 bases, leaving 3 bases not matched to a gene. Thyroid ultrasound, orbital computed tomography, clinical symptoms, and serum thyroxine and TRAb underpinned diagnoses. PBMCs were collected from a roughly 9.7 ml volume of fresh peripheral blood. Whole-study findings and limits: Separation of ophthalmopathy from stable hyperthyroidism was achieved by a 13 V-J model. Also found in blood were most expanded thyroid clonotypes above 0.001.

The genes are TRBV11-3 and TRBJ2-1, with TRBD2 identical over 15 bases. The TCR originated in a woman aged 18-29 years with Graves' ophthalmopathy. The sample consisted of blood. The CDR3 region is CASSLAGLAGGPYNEQFF. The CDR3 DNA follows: TGTGCCAGCAGCTTAGCCGGACTAGCGGGAGGGCCCTACAATGAGCAGTTCTTC.